A single sample gave rise to the 8 T cell receptor beta chains below, sequenced in a study of blood T cells in healthy people across ages. The second PCR ran about 6 to 12 cycles with a sample-barcoded 5' primer and J-beta primers. TCRdb reprocessed the 5' RACE reads via MiXCR and lists one record per CDR3 protein. The sample carries 600,000 to 800,000 distinct CDR3 sequences, over 40% recorded once. The material sequenced was blood. All receptors derive from an elderly woman in good health.

Ten or more counts support this clonotype. The chain couples TRBV2 to TRBJ2-7; no clear D. Germline CDR1 SNHLY, CDR2 FYNNEI. Trimming stripped 5 bases from V and 4 bases from J, with 6 bases between. The CDR3 is 11 residues long. The CDR3 region has the DNA TGTGCCAGCAGTACTCTATACGAGCAGTACTTC. Translated, it gives CASSTLYEQYF.

This clonotype showed up many times. The chain combines TRBV29-1 with TRBJ2-6; TRBD1 matches 10 bases. V shed 6 bases and J 0 bases; nucleotides not matched to a gene: 14. From germline, CDR1 is SQVTM and CDR2 ANQGSEA. The length of the CDR3 is 19 residues. The CDR3 DNA follows: TGCAGCGTAGATCCGGGACAGGGGATTTCGTGCTCTGGGGCCAACGTCCTGACTTTC. As protein: CSVDPGQGISCSGANVLTF.

The rearrangement links TRBV12-3 or TRBV12-4 to TRBJ2-7; 7 nucleotides align to TRBD1. Germline trimming cut 5 bases from V and 2 bases from J; bases unmatched to any gene: 9. The CDR3 sequence is 15 residues long. The CDR3 is CASSVSGTATYEQYF. CDR3 nucleotide sequence: TGTGCCAGCAGTGTCTCCGGGACAGCCACCTACGAGCAGTACTTC.

The rearrangement joins TRBV5-1 to TRBJ1-1, with D perhaps TRBD1 (6 bases). V lost 0 bases and J 5 bases, leaving 17 bases between the germline ends. CDR1 is SGHRS, CDR2 YFSETQ, per germline. CDR3 size: 16 residues. CDR3 protein: CASSLVEGVGKTEAFF. Written as DNA, the CDR3 is TGCGCCAGCAGCTTGGTAGAGGGGGTGGGGAAAACTGAAGCTTTCTTT.

As regards this clonotype: A junction end diverges from the germline sequence, so it may reflect a read error. This rearrangement joins TRBV25-1 to TRBJ2-7, with 9 bases lining up with TRBD2. Gene TRBJ2-5 matches the end of the DNA better, so the J call may be wrong. Germline lookup yields CDR1 MGHDK and CDR2 SYGVNS. The CDR3 covers 15 residues. The CDR3 nucleotides read TGTGTCAGCAGTGCAGTAGCGGGAGTGAGGGAGACCCAGTACTTC. It specifies CVSSAVAGVRETQYF.

This clonotype was found many times. V gene TRBV29-1 combines with J gene TRBJ2-1; 12 bases fit TRBD2. This CDR3 is built from 15 residues. Germline values: CDR1 SQVTM, CDR2 ANQGSEA. J gave up 8 bases and V 4 bases, and 9 bases lay outside the gene matches. The CDR3 sequence: CSVVRTSGIVDEQFF. CDR3 in DNA: TGCAGCGTTGTACGGACTAGCGGGATAGTCGATGAGCAGTTCTTC.

This clonotype was detected ten times or more. The chain uses TRBV5-1 and TRBJ2-5; TRBD2 agrees at 9 bases. The CDR3 has 16 residues. Germline trimming cut 2 bases from V and 2 bases from J; bases unmatched to any gene: 7. The V gene's germline CDR1 is SGHRS and CDR2 YFSETQ. In DNA, the CDR3 is TGCGCCAGCAGCTTAACAGCGGGAGGCGGGCAAGAGACCCAGTACTTC. This gives the protein CASSLTAGGGQETQYF.

Remarks on this clonotype: This may be a read error: a much more frequent sequence differs by one nucleotide. The rearrangement uses TRBV5-1 and TRBJ2-3; the D gene is possibly TRBD2 (5 bases). The CDR3 spans 14 residues. V lost 4 bases, J lost 3 bases, and 12 bases lay in between. From germline, CDR1 is SGHRS and CDR2 YFSETQ. The CDR3 reads CASSEAGTTDTQYF. CDR3 in DNA: TGCGCCAGCAGCGAGGCGGGTACGACAGATACGCAGTATTTT.